These 7 T cell receptor beta chains were all obtained from the same sample, sequenced in a study of radiation and T cells in renal cell carcinoma (dated by TCRdb to the early 2020s). Library construction relied on the immunoSEQ multiplex PCR assay. TCRdb mirrors the immuneACCESS table, restricted to in-frame sequences. Some clones are absent from its copies; in checked studies, under half trace to an unresolved V gene, and the reason for the others is unknown. The table for this sample lists some 110,000 clones; roughly 85% of them were counted only once. Under 4% of the sample is held by the ten biggest clonotypes. The time point label here, explained by the study, means: baseline pretreatment blood. In light of the paper, this sample's treatment or condition label describes: 15 Gy SBRT to primary tumor, nephrectomy 4 weeks later. Here the sequenced sample was blood, taken from a patient whose treatment included radiotherapy and nephrectomy. The source of these receptors is a woman aged 60-75 years with renal cell carcinoma.

V and J are TRBV5-1 and TRBJ1-1; tentative D call: TRBD1 (5 bases). The length of the CDR3 is 14 residues. Germline CDR1 reads SGHRS; CDR2 reads YFSETQ. Trimming removed 4 bases at V and 0 bases at J, with 10 bases between. This chain's CDR3 is CASSLGGVNTEAFF. The CDR3 coding sequence is TGCGCCAGCAGCCTCGGGGGTGTGAACACTGAAGCTTTCTTT. Supplemented by reference TRBV5-1 and TRBJ1-1, the full variable domain reads KAGVTQTPRYLIKTRGQQVTLSCSPISGHRSVSWYQQTPGQGLQFLFEYFSETQRNKGNFPGRFSGRQFSNSRSEMNVSTLELGDSALYLCASSLGGVNTEAFFGQGTRLTVV.

The V and J genes are TRBV7-3 and TRBJ1-2; 8 nucleotides match TRBD1. Trimming at V came to 6 bases and at J to 8 bases, leaving 5 bases not matched to a gene. Per germline, CDR1 SGHTA and CDR2 FQGTGA. This CDR3 contains 12 residues. CDR3 sequence (DNA): TGTGCCAGCAGTTCGGACAGGGACGGCTACACCTTC. Amino acid sequence: CASSSDRDGYTF.

This clone was counted only a few times. V is TRBV28 and J is TRBJ1-1; D unclear. This CDR3 spans 13 amino acids. The V gene lost 2 bases and the J gene lost 0 bases, with 4 bases spanning the gap. Germline lookup yields CDR1 MDHEN and CDR2 SYDVKM. The CDR3 loop is CASSLALNTEAFF. The CDR3 DNA reads TGTGCCAGCAGTTTAGCCCTGAACACTGAAGCTTTCTTT.

This rearrangement joins TRBV5-1 to TRBJ2-3; D unresolved. CDR1 is SGHRS and CDR2 is YFSETQ in the germline V gene. CDR3 length: 13 residues. V lost 3 bases, J lost 3 bases, and 8 bases lay in between. The CDR3 loop is CASSSTFTDTQYF. The CDR3 nucleotides are TGCGCCAGCAGCTCGACCTTTACAGATACGCAGTATTTT.

Only one count was recorded for this clone. The CDR3 DNA follows: TGTGCCAGCAGTTTACTGGGGCAGGGGGGCTACACCTTC. Its protein is CASSLLGQGGYTF. The chain recombines TRBV27 with TRBJ1-2; a weak D match, TRBD1 (6 bases). V lost 2 bases and J lost 8, with 12 bases in between. The germline gives CDR1 MNHEY, CDR2 SMNVEV (reference sequence). The length of the CDR3 is 13 residues.

This chain connects TRBV9 to TRBJ2-7; TRBD1 aligns across 7 bases. Germline-derived CDR1 and CDR2 are SGDLS and YYNGEE. CDR3 length: 14 amino acids. Losses at the gene ends were 4 bases for V and 6 bases for J; bases not matched to a gene: 10. The CDR3 DNA reads as TGTGCCAGCAGCTCATCCGGGACAGCGGTCGAGCAGTACTTC. It yields the protein CASSSSGTAVEQYF.

The chain is built from TRBV7-9 and TRBJ2-7, with D maybe TRBD2 (6 bases). In germline, CDR1 is SEHNR, CDR2 FQNEAQ (reference sequence). The length of the CDR3 is 12 residues. Trimming cost V 5 bases and J 5 bases, with 10 bases left between them. The CDR3 DNA reads as TGTGCCAGCAGCCCGGGAGACCACGAGCAGTACTTC. It yields the protein CASSPGDHEQYF. Using reference TRBV7-9 and TRBJ2-7 for the parts outside the CDR3, the full variable domain is DTGVSQNPRHKITKRGQNVTFRCDPISEHNRLYWYRQTLGQGPEFLTYFQNEAQLEKSRLLSDRFSAERPKGSFSTLEIQRTEQGDSAMYLCASSPGDHEQYFGPGTRLTVT.